This entry features one T cell receptor beta chain sequence. The authors' processing: The authors estimated nucleated cell counts from reference gene primer amplification. The method was immunoSEQ multiplex PCR; TCRdb's version includes in-frame clones alone and lacks a portion of them. The V and J calls and clone size are taken from that table; D and trimming were inferred from the DNA. The repertoire holds about 120,000 clones, roughly four fifths seen once, with 9% to 13% in the top ten. The data originate from a study of blood T cell repertoires in COVID-19. At the level of the study: Sample material is recorded as cDNA or gDNA derived from T cells, B-cell-depleted T cells, or PBMCs.

The germline CDR1 and CDR2 sequences are LGHDT and YNNKEL (reference sequence). The J segment lost 6 bases and the V segment lost 4 bases, leaving 8 bases of the junction unmatched. The CDR3 runs 15 residues. Sequenced sample: peripheral blood. V and J are TRBV3-1 (or the pseudogene TRBV3-2) and TRBJ2-1; 8 positions agree with TRBD1. The clonotype was recovered from a human donor in a cohort sampled during active COVID-19. The chain's CDR3 is CASSPTQDRVNEQFF. As DNA, the CDR3 is TGTGCCAGCAGCCCCACTCAGGACAGGGTCAATGAGCAGTTCTTC.